This TCR beta chain was captured in a study of shared clonotypes between healthy human individuals (dated by TCRdb to about 2020). General notes on the study: Two women and three men aged 18 to 49 years were included in the cohort. To estimate repertoire size and how much clonotypes are shared between individuals, the study performed deep sequencing of blood TCR repertoires from a few healthy adults. To increase sequencing depth and limit assay-specific biases, different laboratories used diverse techniques to prepare libraries and sequence TCR repertoires. Between about 0.94 and 8.9 billion PBMCs per donor were obtained by leukapheresis. Per donor, three plates each were used for CD4 naive and CD4 memory, two for CD8 naive, and one for CD8 memory.

Using the deep immunoSEQ assay, TCR CDR3 regions were amplified from genomic DNA by multiplex PCR. For each cell subset, the extracted genomic DNA was distributed evenly across all wells of several immunoSEQ 96-well plates, and each plate served as one replicate. For sorted subsets, each replicate PCR was loaded with about 200 ng genomic DNA, equivalent to about 30,000 T cell genomes. Purified libraries were measured with a Qubit 3.0 fluorometer, size-checked on a Bioanalyzer 2100, and measured again with the KAPA Library Quantification kit. A separate single-read 150-cycle Illumina NextSeq 550 flow cell was used to sequence each immunoSEQ 96-well plate. The authors' pipeline ran thus. The immunoSEQ output contained only junctional sequences without quality scores, so filtering could not match that applied to full-length reads. To assign V/J genes and CDR3, sequences were annotated against IMGT germline references using PyIR, a Python wrapper for IgBLAST v1.9. Reads with weak V/J assignments (E-value above 1e-6), missing CDR3, stop codons, out-of-frame junctions, or ambiguous translated residues were removed. V3J clonotypes were defined by identical inferred V gene, J gene, and CDR3 amino acid sequence. Percentage overlap between repertoires was computed as shared unique clonotypes divided by the size of the smaller repertoire. Three approaches were used to assess repertoire richness: RTK rarefaction, the Chao1 estimator, and Recon v2.1 estimates of unobserved clonotypes. OLGA was used to compute generation probabilities for all TCRbeta clonotypes that the gDNA method yielded from a handful of donors. TCRdb carries this immuneACCESS record with in-frame sequences only. Its versions omit some clonotypes, under half of them owing to an unresolved V gene in the studies checked, with the rest unexplained. For V, J and clone size, that table is used; D and trimming come from the DNA. Here the sample has roughly 2 million clones; 85% to 95% occur a single time. The ten largest account for roughly 0.13% of the sample.

The full study reports these points: Naive subsets generally had larger estimated clonotype richness than memory subsets. Pairwise subsampling led to the expectation that sequencing depth would affect the degree of clonotype sharing among donors. Across four donors, around 5.4% of naive CD4, 3% to 4% of naive CD8, about 2% of memory CD4, and over 0.35% of memory CD8 clonotypes were shared. Rarefaction of sorted-subset datasets indicated incomplete sequencing despite the large sequencing depth. Because the study included a small number of donors, the genetic and exposure-history diversity represented was limited. Compared with non-shared clonotypes, the clonotypes found in all four sorted-subset donors had higher generation probabilities. Sampling was restricted to blood, and TCR repertoires in tissue are likely to differ from TCR repertoires in blood.

To note about this clone: No antigen is known for it. Base qualities are not recorded, but no much larger clone differs from it by a single base.

V is pared back by 0 bases and J by 3 bases, with 10 bases lying between the germline termini. From the germline V gene (reference sequence), CDR1 is SGHNT and CDR2 is YYREEE. Inclusive of the bounding cysteine and phenylalanine, the CDR3 is 15 residues long. Of all the DNA, just the CDR3 is kept, 45 bases in frame from base 1. The donors were healthy, HIV-negative adults who had no recently reported acute infections or vaccinations. All donors were Caucasian adults living in Nashville, Tennessee, USA. Magnetic negative selection was used to enrich CD4+ T cells, after which naive cells were positively selected on CD45RA and the negative fraction became the memory subset. Blood was obtained by leukapheresis, after which PBMCs were separated by Ficoll-Histopaque density gradient centrifugation and cryopreserved in liquid nitrogen vapor phase. Purity and quantity of every magnetically sorted T cell population were checked by analytical flow cytometry. Each sorted fraction had its genomic DNA isolated and then quantified by UV absorbance on a Nanodrop 2000c.

This receptor was taken from a young man in good health. Input material: naive CD4+ T cells sorted from blood. What the cell subset or site label conveys for this sample: CD45RA+ positively selected. Rearrangement joined TRBV5-4 to TRBJ2-1; matching of 6 bases hints at TRBD2 as the D gene. The DNA is as follows: TGTGCCAGCAGCTTGGGGGGGGAGATCTACAATGAGCAGTTCTTC. It translates as CASSLGGEIYNEQFF.